What follows describes a single T cell receptor beta chain. What it recognizes is unknown. Germline V gene data show CDR1 as MGHDK and CDR2 as SYGVNS. V was shortened by 2 bases and J by 6 bases, with 14 bases between the two germline ends. This CDR3 region has 15 residues. Clones were read by immunoSEQ multiplex PCR, and TCRdb kept only the in-frame ones, dropping some. The repertoire consists of approximately 77,000 clones, with roughly 84% occurring once and the leading ten covering 5.5% to 7.5%. The entry originates in a study of OX40 agonist ivuxolimab in advanced cancers. As for the study in general: Ivuxolimab is a fully human IgG2 antibody that activates OX40 (CD134). Three patients, one with hepatocellular carcinoma and two with cutaneous melanoma, responded partially.

Notes on the study in general: In CD8+ T cells, expanded clones were on average more numerous than in CD4+. With doses of 0.1 to 3.0 mg/kg, CD4+ and CD8+ blood T cells had undergone clonal expansion by week 6.

The source material was CD4+ or CD8+ T cells sorted from blood, sampled in a trial of the OX40 agonist ivuxolimab. This receptor was obtained from an adult with an advanced solid tumor such as melanoma, head and neck, liver or kidney cancer. The chain couples TRBV25-1 to TRBJ1-5; D gene unclear. The CDR3 loop reads CASSELGIRGQPQHF. The DNA for the CDR3 is TGTGCCAGCAGTGAACTCGGAATCCGAGGTCAGCCCCAGCATTTT. The entire variable domain, with the rest obtained from reference TRBV25-1 and TRBJ1-5, is as follows: EADIYQTPRYLVIGTGKKITLECSQTMGHDKMYWYQQDPGMELHLIHYSYGVNSTEKGDLSSESTVSRIRTEHFPLTLESARPSHTSQYLCASSELGIRGQPQHFGDGTRLSIL.